A single sample is the source of the 3 T cell receptor beta chains below, sequenced in a study of technical replicates of blood from a few donors. The protocol was immunoSEQ multiplex PCR, while the TCRdb copy is restricted to in-frame clones and leaves out a portion. The profile covers approximately 81,000 clones, with 96% appearing a single time and more than 0.15% taken by the ten largest. Specimen: T cells isolated from PBMCs. These receptors originate from a human donor in good health.

This clone appeared once. This chain joins TRBV7-9 and TRBJ2-3, with 7 positions matching TRBD1. Germline CDR1 and CDR2: SEHNR and FQNEAQ (reference sequence). V dropped 1 base and J dropped 3; count of bases not matched to a gene: 7. The CDR3 contains 16 residues. CDR3 sequence (DNA): TGTGCCAGCAGCTTAGGTGACAGGGTCCGGACAGATACGCAGTATTTT. It translates to CASSLGDRVRTDTQYF. Together with reference TRBV7-9 and TRBJ2-3, the CDR3 gives the full variable domain: DTGVSQNPRHKITKRGQNVTFRCDPISEHNRLYWYRQTLGQGPEFLTYFQNEAQLEKSRLLSDRFSAERPKGSFSTLEIQRTEQGDSAMYLCASSLGDRVRTDTQYFGPGTRLTVL.

V usage is TRBV5-1 and J usage is TRBJ2-5, with a weak D call TRBD1 (5 bases). CDR1 is SGHRS, CDR2 YFSETQ, per germline. This CDR3 contains 13 residues. The V end was cut by 5 bases, the J end by 2 bases, with 10 bases between. The CDR3 reads CASSRGLQETQYF. The CDR3 DNA is TGCGCCAGCAGTAGGGGTTTACAAGAGACCCAGTACTTC.

The chain employs TRBV27 and TRBJ1-5; TRBD1 matches at 10 bases. Germline CDR1 is MNHEY and CDR2 is SMNVEV (reference sequence). This CDR3 contains 16 residues. Trimming at V came to 6 bases and at J to 5 bases, leaving 10 bases not matched to a gene. The CDR3 DNA follows: TGTGCCAGCAGAAGAGACAGGGGGCGGAACGATCAGCCCCAGCATTTT. It yields the protein CASRRDRGRNDQPQHF.